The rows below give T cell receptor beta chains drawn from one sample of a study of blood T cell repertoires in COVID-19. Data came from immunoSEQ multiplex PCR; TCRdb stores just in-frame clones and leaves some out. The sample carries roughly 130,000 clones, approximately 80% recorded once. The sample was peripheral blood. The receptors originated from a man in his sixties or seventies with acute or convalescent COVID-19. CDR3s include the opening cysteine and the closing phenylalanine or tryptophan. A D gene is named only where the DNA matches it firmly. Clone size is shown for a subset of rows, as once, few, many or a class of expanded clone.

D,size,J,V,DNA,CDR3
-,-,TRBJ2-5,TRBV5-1,TGCGCCAGCAGCTTGTTTGGACGAGGAGGCAGCGAGACCCAGTACTTC,CASSLFGRGGSETQYF
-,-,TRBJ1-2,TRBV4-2,TGTGCCAGCAGCCAAATCACATCTAACTATGGCTACACCTTC,CASSQITSNYGYTF
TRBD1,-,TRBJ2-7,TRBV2,TGTGCCAGTCTCCTTGGACAGGGAGGCGAGCAGTACTTC,CASLLGQGGEQYF
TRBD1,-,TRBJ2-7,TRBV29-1,TGCAGCGTTGCCAGGGGGCTGACCTACGAGCAGTACTTC,CSVARGLTYEQYF
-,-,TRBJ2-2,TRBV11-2,TGTGCCAGCAGCCGCGGAGGGGTTGGTGTCGGGGAGCTGTTTTTT,CASSRGGVGVGELFF
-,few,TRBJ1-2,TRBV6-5,TGTGCCAGCAGTCCCCAGGGGATTTATGGCTACACCTTC,CASSPQGIYGYTF
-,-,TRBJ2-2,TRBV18,TGTGCCAGCTCATTCCGGGACACCAGGGGCACCGGGGAGCTGTTTTTT,CASSFRDTRGTGELFF
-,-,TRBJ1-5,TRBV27,TGTGCCAGCAGTTTCAAGGAGAATCAGCCCCAGCATTTT,CASSFKENQPQHF
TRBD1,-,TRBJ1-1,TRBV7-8,TGTGCCAGCAGCCCCACGCGGACAGGGGAGAACACTGAAGCTTTCTTT,CASSPTRTGENTEAFF
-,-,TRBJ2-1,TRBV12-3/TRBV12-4,TGTGCCAGCAGTTTCACTCCAGCGGAGCAGTTCTTC,CASSFTPAEQFF
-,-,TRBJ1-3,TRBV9,TGTGCCAGCAGCGTAGCTGCGGCAGCTGGAAACACCATATATTTT,CASSVAAAAGNTIYF
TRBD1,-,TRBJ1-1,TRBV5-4,TGTGCCAGCAGCAGGACAGGGGCAGGGACTGAAGCTTTCTTT,CASSRTGAGTEAFF
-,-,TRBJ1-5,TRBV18,TGTGCCAGCTCACCGGGGAGGGGAGAGGGGAATCAGCCCCAGCATTTT,CASSPGRGEGNQPQHF
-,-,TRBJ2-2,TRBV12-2,TGTGCAAGTCGCCCTAACTTAGGGACAGGCGGGGCGAACACCGGGGAGCTGTTTTTT,CASRPNLGTGGANTGELFF
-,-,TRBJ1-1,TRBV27,TGTGCCAGCAGTTTATTAGAGAACACTGAAGCTTTCTTT,CASSLLENTEAFF
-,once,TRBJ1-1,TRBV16,TGTGCCAGCAGCCAATCGGCGAACACTGAAGCTTTCTTT,CASSQSANTEAFF
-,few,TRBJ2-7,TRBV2,TGTGCCAGCAGGGCGGCCCTGGGTCCCTACGAGCAGTACTTC,CASRAALGPYEQYF
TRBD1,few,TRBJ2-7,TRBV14,TGTGCCAGCAGCCAAGCAGGGGGTGAGCAGTACTTC,CASSQAGGEQYF
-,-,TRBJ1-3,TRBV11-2,TGTGCCAGCAGCCCCTTTTCAGCAGGGAGGGGAAACACCATATATTTT,CASSPFSAGRGNTIYF
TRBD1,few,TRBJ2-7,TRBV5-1,TGCGCCAGCAGCAAAAATGCCGGGACAGGGGCCTACGAGCAGTACTTC,CASSKNAGTGAYEQYF
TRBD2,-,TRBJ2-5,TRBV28,TGTGCCAGCAGATCCGGGGGGGCAGGGGAGACCCAGTACTTC,CASRSGGAGETQYF
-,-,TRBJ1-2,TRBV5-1,TGCGCCAGCAGCTCGTCCCTGCGGGTCAACTATGGCTACACCTTC,CASSSSLRVNYGYTF
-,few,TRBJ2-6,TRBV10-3,TGTGCCATCAGTCACAGGGCCTCTGGGGCCAACGTCCTGACTTTC,CAISHRASGANVLTF
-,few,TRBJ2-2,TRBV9,TGTGCCAGCAGCGTAGACAGCTACACCGGGGAGCTGTTTTTT,CASSVDSYTGELFF
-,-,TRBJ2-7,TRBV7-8,TGTGCCAGCAGCTTCGGCAGGGGTCACGAGCAGTACTTC,CASSFGRGHEQYF
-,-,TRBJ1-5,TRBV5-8,TGTGCCAGCCAGGGGTTTAATCAGCCCCAGCATTTT,CASQGFNQPQHF
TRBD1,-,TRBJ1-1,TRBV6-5,TGTGCCAGCAGTCTGCCCCCCCAGGGGGAGAGTGTAGCTTTCTTT,CASSLPPQGESVAFF
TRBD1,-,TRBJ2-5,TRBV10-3,TGTGCCATCAGCCCTACAGGGGCCCAAGAGACCCAGTACTTC,CAISPTGAQETQYF
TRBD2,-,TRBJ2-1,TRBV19,TGTGCCAGTAGTATCTCCCTTTGGCGGGGGGGCGTCTCCTACAATGAGCAGTTCTTC,CASSISLWRGGVSYNEQFF